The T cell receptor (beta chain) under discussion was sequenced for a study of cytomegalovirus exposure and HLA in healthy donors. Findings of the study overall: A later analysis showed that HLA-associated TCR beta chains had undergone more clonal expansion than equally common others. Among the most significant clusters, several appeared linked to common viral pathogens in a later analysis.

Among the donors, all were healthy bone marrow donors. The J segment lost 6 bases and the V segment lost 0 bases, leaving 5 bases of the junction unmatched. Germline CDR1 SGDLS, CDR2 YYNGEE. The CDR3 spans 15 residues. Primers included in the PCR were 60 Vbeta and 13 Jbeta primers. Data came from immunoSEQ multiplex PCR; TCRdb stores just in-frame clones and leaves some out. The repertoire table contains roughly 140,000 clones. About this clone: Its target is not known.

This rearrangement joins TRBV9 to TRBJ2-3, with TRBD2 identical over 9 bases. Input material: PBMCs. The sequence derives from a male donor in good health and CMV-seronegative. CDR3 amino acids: CASSVEGLAADTQYF. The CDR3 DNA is TGTGCCAGCAGCGTAGAGGGACTAGCAGCCGATACGCAGTATTTT.